Shown below are 14 T cell receptor beta chains from a single sample sequenced in a study of graft-versus-host responses after intestinal transplantation. The assay was immunoSEQ multiplex PCR, and TCRdb's table has in-frame clones only and misses some. The table records 81,000 or so clones, over 85% of them present only once. Their cognate antigens are unknown. The sequenced sample was unstimulated CD8+ T cells sorted from spleen or lymph node cells, obtained before transplant. The receptors were sampled from a human donor who was the organ donor for an intestinal transplant.

This clone was observed a single time. The rearrangement links TRBV15 to TRBJ2-1; TRBD2 is a possible D gene (6 bases). V was trimmed by 1 base and J by 0 bases, leaving 10 bases between them. The CDR3 length is 16 residues. In germline, CDR1 is LNHNV, CDR2 YYDKDF (reference sequence). The CDR3 bases are TGTGCCACCAGCAGAGGGGCGGGGAACTCCTACAATGAGCAGTTCTTC. It is translated as CATSRGAGNSYNEQFF.

The chain couples TRBV4-2 to TRBJ2-7; 12 nucleotides align to TRBD2. The CDR3 is 15 amino acids. J was trimmed by 3 bases and V by 0 bases; bases with no gene match: 0. The germline V gene has CDR1 LGHNA and CDR2 YNFKEQ. CDR3 nucleotide sequence: TGTGCCAGCAGCCAAGAGACTAGCGGGAGCTACGAGCAGTACTTC. Protein product: CASSQETSGSYEQYF.

The V gene is TRBV15, the J gene TRBJ2-3, with D possibly matching TRBD1 (5 bases). The ends were cut back, 5 bases at V and 4 bases at J, with 13 bases in the middle. Looked up from germline, CDR1 is LNHNV and CDR2 is YYDKDF (reference sequence). The CDR3 is 14 amino acids. CDR3 nucleotide sequence: TGTGCCACCAGCCTTGGGGCCCCGCCAGATACGCAGTATTTT. Protein sequence: CATSLGAPPDTQYF. Combining the CDR3 with reference TRBV15 and TRBJ2-3 gives the whole variable domain DAMVIQNPRYQVTQFGKPVTLSCSQTLNHNVMYWYQQKSSQAPKLLFHYYDKDFNNEADTPDNFQSRRPNTSFCFLDIRSPGLGDTAMYLCATSLGAPPDTQYFGPGTRLTVL.

The V call is TRBV5-8, the J call TRBJ2-7, with 8 positions matching TRBD1. The V gene's germline CDR1 is SGHTS and CDR2 YDEGEE. The CDR3 covers 14 residues. Trimming cost V 3 bases and J 5 bases; bases outside gene matches: 7. CDR3 sequence reads: CASSWGQVDHEQYF. CDR3 nucleotide sequence: TGTGCCAGCAGCTGGGGACAGGTAGACCACGAGCAGTACTTC.

The gene calls are TRBV5-6 and TRBJ2-3; D gene unclear. Germline-derived CDR1 and CDR2 are SGHDT and YYEEEE. This CDR3 spans 12 amino acids. V was trimmed by 1 base and J by 9 bases, leaving 9 bases between them. The CDR3 DNA is TGTGCCAGCAGCTTGTTAACCGGGACGCAGTATTTT. Protein: CASSLLTGTQYF. Based on the CDR3 plus reference TRBV5-6 and TRBJ2-3, the full variable domain is DAGVTQSPTHLIKTRGQQVTLRCSPKSGHDTVSWYQQALGQGPQFIFQYYEEEERQRGNFPDRFSGHQFPNYSSELNVNALLLGDSALYLCASSLLTGTQYFGPGTRLTVL.

This rearrangement joins TRBV30 to TRBJ1-2, with 9 bases fitting TRBD1. Trimming cost V 4 bases and J 4 bases; bases outside gene matches: 4. The CDR3 covers 13 residues. Germline CDR1 GTSNPN, CDR2 SVGIG (reference sequence). CDR3 bases: TGTGCCTGGAAACAGGGGGCCCCCTATGGCTACACCTTC. This sequence encodes CAWKQGAPYGYTF.

The chain uses TRBV4-1 and TRBJ2-5; 7 bases map to TRBD1. V lost 4 bases and J lost 4; bases outside the gene matches: 9. Per germline, CDR1 MGHRA and CDR2 YSYEKL. The CDR3 extends over 15 amino acids. CDR3 residues: CASSLTPGQLETQYF. DNA for the CDR3: TGCGCCAGCAGCCTGACCCCGGGACAGTTAGAGACCCAGTACTTC.

The genes are TRBV28 and TRBJ2-5, with 7 positions matching TRBD1. V shed 3 bases, J shed 1 base, and the junction held 11 bases outside the gene matches. CDR3 length equals 17 residues. CDR1 and CDR2 from the germline V gene are MDHEN and SYDVKM. The DNA of the CDR3 is TGTGCCAGCAGTTTTCAGGGGGAACAGGGAGTCCAAGAGACCCAGTACTTC. It encodes CASSFQGEQGVQETQYF. Based on the CDR3 plus reference TRBV28 and TRBJ2-5, the full variable domain is DVKVTQSSRYLVKRTGEKVFLECVQDMDHENMFWYRQDPGLGLRLIYFSYDVKMKEKGDIPEGYSVSREKKERFSLILESASTNQTSMYLCASSFQGEQGVQETQYFGPGTRLLVL.

The chain employs TRBV28 and TRBJ2-1; 11 bases are a match to TRBD2. Germline values: CDR1 MDHEN, CDR2 SYDVKM. The V segment lost 6 bases and the J segment 5 bases; nucleotides outside the gene matches: 6. The CDR3 is 15 amino acids. The CDR3 loop is CASRKLAGVDNEQFF. CDR3 in DNA: TGTGCCAGCAGAAAACTAGCGGGAGTTGACAATGAGCAGTTCTTC.

The V call is TRBV4-2, the J call TRBJ1-2; no clear D. The length of the CDR3 is 14 residues. Germline V gives CDR1 LGHNA, CDR2 YNFKEQ. The V and J ends lost 3 bases and 7 bases respectively, with 15 bases between them. The CDR3 protein is CASSHPEEASGYTF. CDR3 in DNA: TGTGCCAGCAGCCACCCCGAGGAGGCGTCTGGCTACACCTTC.

Concerning this clone itself: Other DNA sequences in this sample translate to the same CDR3. The chain recombines TRBV19 with TRBJ1-5; no definite D call. In germline, CDR1 is LNHDA, CDR2 SQIVND (reference sequence). Trimming took off 3 bases at V and 2 bases at J, with 5 bases between the two ends. The CDR3 covers 13 residues. The CDR3 nucleotides are TGTGCCAGTAGTATTGGAGGCAATCAGCCCCAGCATTTT. Translating gives CASSIGGNQPQHF.

The chain carries TRBV19 and TRBJ1-1; 11 nucleotides agree with TRBD1. The length of the CDR3 is 14 residues. Per the germline V gene, CDR1 is LNHDA and CDR2 is SQIVND (reference sequence). V lost 5 bases and J lost 4; bases outside the gene matches: 3. The CDR3 sequence is CASSLGTGGTEAFF. The CDR3 DNA follows: TGTGCCAGTAGTCTCGGGACAGGGGGCACTGAAGCTTTCTTT.

The chain is built from TRBV11-2 and TRBJ2-7; TRBD1 agrees at 7 bases. This CDR3 has 14 residues. In germline, CDR1 is SGHAT, CDR2 FQNNGV. V lost 5 bases to trimming and J lost 2 bases; unmatched junction nucleotides: 6. CDR3 nucleotides: TGTGCCAGCAGCGTCGACAGGGCACCCTACGAGCAGTACTTC. Translated: CASSVDRAPYEQYF.

The chain recombines TRBV7-9 with TRBJ2-7, with D maybe TRBD2 (5 bases). The V gene's germline CDR1 is SEHNR and CDR2 FQNEAQ (reference sequence). The CDR3 runs to 13 residues. Trimming took off 3 bases at V and 7 bases at J, with 13 bases between the two ends. The CDR3 loop reads CASSFLVRREQYF. The CDR3 coding sequence is TGTGCCAGCAGCTTTTTAGTCCGGAGGGAGCAGTACTTC. The full variable domain, in which reference TRBV7-9 and TRBJ2-7 provide the parts outside the CDR3, is DTGVSQNPRHKITKRGQNVTFRCDPISEHNRLYWYRQTLGQGPEFLTYFQNEAQLEKSRLLSDRFSAERPKGSFSTLEIQRTEQGDSAMYLCASSFLVRREQYFGPGTRLTVT.